The present entry profiles one T cell receptor (beta chain) with its context. These data are taken from a study of blood T cell repertoires in COVID-19. Turning to the study itself: Acute and convalescent COVID-19 specimens originated in the United States, Italy and Spain. From T cells, B-cell-depleted T cells, or PBMCs came the material, which was cDNA or gDNA.

In the authors' methods: The authors estimated nucleated cell counts from reference gene primer amplification. The method was immunoSEQ multiplex PCR; TCRdb's version includes in-frame clones alone and lacks a portion of them. Clone size and the V and J calls come from that table; the DNA yielded D and trimming. Here the sample spans 100,000 to 150,000 clones, 65% to 90% being singletons. Germline CDR1 and CDR2: MNHEY and SVGAGI. Trimming removed 6 bases from V and 5 bases from J; junction bases left unmatched: 6. This CDR3 has 13 amino acids. This TCR was recovered from a woman of 80 years or more with acute or convalescent COVID-19. Sample: peripheral blood. V and J are TRBV6-5 and TRBJ2-7; 8 bases are a match to TRBD1. CDR3 sequence: CASRRTGFDEQYF. The CDR3, as DNA: TGTGCCAGCAGACGGACAGGGTTTGACGAGCAGTACTTC.